This TCR beta chain is from a study of shared clonotypes between healthy human individuals (dated by TCRdb to 2020 to 2021). For the study in its entirety: Three men and two women, aged 18 to 49 years, made up the cohort. For each donor, CD4 naive and CD4 memory were each run on three plates, CD8 naive on two plates, and CD8 memory on one plate. To estimate repertoire size and how much clonotype sharing occurs between individuals, the study deeply sequenced the blood TCR repertoires of five healthy adults. To increase sequencing depth and limit assay-specific biases, TCR repertoire library preparation and sequencing were carried out by different laboratories using diverse techniques. Leukapheresis yielded between about 0.9 and 9.5 billion PBMCs per donor. Study-wide findings and limitations: Clonotypes shared by all four sorted-subset donors showed higher generation probabilities than non-shared clonotypes. The small number of donors limited the genetic and exposure-history diversity represented. Across four donors, roughly 5.4% of naive CD4, roughly 3.5% of naive CD8, roughly 2.3% of memory CD4, and approximately 0.4% of memory CD8 clonotypes were shared. Pairwise subsampling led to the expectation that sequencing depth would affect the degree of clonotype sharing among donors. Even with the large sequencing depth, rarefaction of the sorted-subset datasets indicated that sequencing was incomplete. Sampling was restricted to blood, and TCR repertoires in tissues likely differ from the TCR repertoires found in blood. Naive subsets generally had larger estimated clonotype richness than memory subsets.

This clone occurred a few times. Its antigen target is currently unknown. No qualities accompany the bases; no much larger clone lies one base away. Using the deep immunoSEQ assay, multiplex PCR amplified TCR CDR3 regions from genomic DNA. Extracted genomic DNA from each cell subset was distributed evenly across all wells of several immunoSEQ 96-well plates, and each plate was treated as a replicate. For sorted subsets, each replicate PCR was loaded with approximately 200 ng genomic DNA, equivalent to approximately 33,000 T cell genomes. Purified libraries were measured with a Qubit 3.0 fluorometer, size-checked on a Bioanalyzer 2100, and measured again with the KAPA Library Quantification kit. A separate single-read 150-cycle Illumina NextSeq 550 flow cell was used to sequence each immunoSEQ 96-well plate. The paper's processing steps were these. Because the immunoSEQ output held only junctional sequences and lacked quality scores, the filtering could not match the filtering applied to full-length reads. Sequences were annotated with PyIR, a Python wrapper for IgBLAST v1.9, and V/J genes and CDR3 were assigned using IMGT germline references. Reads were filtered out if the reads had weak V/J assignments (E-value above 1e-6), no CDR3, stop codons, out-of-frame junctions, or ambiguous translated residues. A V3J clonotype was defined by an identical inferred V gene, J gene, and CDR3 amino acid sequence. To compute the percentage overlap between repertoires, the number of shared unique clonotypes was divided by the size of the smaller repertoire. Three approaches were used to assess repertoire richness: RTK rarefaction, the Chao1 estimator, and Recon v2.1 estimates of unobserved clonotypes. For all TCRbeta clonotypes obtained by the gDNA method from a few donors, generation probabilities were computed with OLGA. TCRdb carries this immuneACCESS record with in-frame sequences only. Its versions omit some clonotypes, under half of them owing to an unresolved V gene in the studies checked, with the rest unexplained. The D gene and trimming were derived from the DNA, and the V and J assignments and clone size from that table. This sample lists some 1 million clones; roughly 80% were detected once. The leading ten clones occupy 1.4% of the sample.

Donors were healthy HIV-negative adults with no recently reported acute infections or vaccinations. Only Caucasian adults living in Nashville, Tennessee, USA were represented among the donors. CD4+ T cells were enriched by magnetic negative selection, after which naive cells were positively selected on CD45RA and the negative fraction was taken as the memory subset. Blood was collected by leukapheresis, and PBMCs were isolated by Ficoll-Histopaque density gradient centrifugation and then cryopreserved in liquid nitrogen vapor phase. Analytical flow cytometry was used to check the purity and quantity of each magnetically sorted T cell population. From each sorted fraction, genomic DNA was isolated and quantified by UV absorbance on a Nanodrop 2000c. The clonotype comes from a man between 18 and 29 years old in good health. Sequencing used memory CD4+ T cells sorted from blood. In the paper's terms, the cell subset or site label means: CD45RA-negative fraction.

This receptor carries the CDR3 CASSLDGGKGSYEQYF. The nucleotides are TGCGCCAGCAGCTTGGATGGCGGGAAAGGGTCCTACGAGCAGTACTTC. The chain is assembled from TRBV5-1 and TRBJ2-7, and TRBD2 may be the D gene, going by 6 matching bases. Sequences SGHRS (CDR1) and YFSETQ (CDR2) are obtained from the germline V gene. Spanning cysteine to phenylalanine, the CDR3 consists of 16 amino acids. Only the CDR3 portion is preserved as DNA: 48 bases, with reading frame beginning at the first base. V is reduced by 0 bases and J by 1 base, leaving a spacing of 14 bases between them. The CDR3 plus the reference TRBV5-1 and TRBJ2-7 genes for the other parts give the full variable domain: KAGVTQTPRYLIKTRGQQVTLSCSPISGHRSVSWYQQTPGQGLQFLFEYFSETQRNKGNFPGRFSGRQFSNSRSEMNVSTLELGDSALYLCASSLDGGKGSYEQYFGPGTRLTVT.